The T cell receptor (beta chain) under discussion was sequenced for a study of blood T cell repertoires in COVID-19. As for the study in general: Donors in the United States, Italy and Spain gave samples during acute or convalescent COVID-19. PBMCs, B-cell-depleted T cells, or T cells were the source of the cDNA or gDNA that made up the material.

Unmatched junction bases numbered 5, after V lost 5 bases and J lost 2 bases. The germline CDR1 and CDR2 sequences are SGHAT and FQNNGV. The CDR3 extends over 16 amino acids. Original handling: Reference gene primer amplification in the assay estimated nucleated cell counts. Measured with immunoSEQ multiplex PCR; TCRdb has only the in-frame clones, and not every one. The DNA was the basis for D and trimming; V, J and clone size are from that table. The sample has more than 200,000 clones, approximately 81% seen once. The gene calls are TRBV11-2 and TRBJ2-5; 13 bases are a match to TRBD2. The sequencing input was peripheral blood. This receptor was obtained from a man between 60 and 75 years old with acute or convalescent COVID-19. CDR3 amino acids: CASSAKGLAGQETQYF. In DNA, the CDR3 is TGTGCCAGCAGCGCAAAGGGACTAGCGGGACAAGAGACCCAGTACTTC. Filled out from reference TRBV11-2 and TRBJ2-5, the complete variable domain reads EAGVAQSPRYKIIEKRQSVAFWCNPISGHATLYWYQQILGQGPKLLIQFQNNGVVDDSQLPKDRFSAERLKGVDSTLKIQPAKLEDSAVYLCASSAKGLAGQETQYFGPGTRLLVL.